These 5 T cell receptor beta chains were sequenced from one sample in a study of cytomegalovirus exposure and HLA in healthy donors (dated by TCRdb to 2016 to 2017). The library was prepared using the immunoSEQ multiplex PCR assay. For the multiplex PCR, a mixture combining 60 forward primers for TCR Vbeta segments and 13 reverse primers for TCR Jbeta segments was used. TCRdb took over this immuneACCESS table, retaining in-frame rearrangements with V and J assigned. Such tables are incomplete; in checked studies, under half of the missing clones stem from an unresolved V gene, and the remainder is unexplained. The sample table holds more than 85,000 clones, of which roughly 75% were seen once. Together, the top ten hold 12% to 15% of the sample. The sequenced sample was PBMCs. All receptors derive from a male donor in good health and CMV-seropositive.

The CDR3 protein is CASSLDPGEGETQYF. In DNA, the CDR3 is TGCGCCAGCAGCTTGGACCCAGGGGAGGGCGAGACCCAGTACTTC. The chain is built from TRBV5-1 and TRBJ2-5; a weak D match, TRBD2 (7 bases). V lost 0 bases and J lost 5, with 14 bases in between. The CDR3 spans 15 residues. Per germline, CDR1 SGHRS and CDR2 YFSETQ.

The chain recombines TRBV28 with TRBJ1-1; no reliable D call. Per the germline V gene, CDR1 is MDHEN and CDR2 is SYDVKM. Trimming removed 2 bases at V and 7 bases at J, with 14 bases between. This CDR3 spans 14 amino acids. CDR3: CASSLRPRGGEAFF. CDR3 DNA sequence: TGTGCCAGCAGTTTAAGGCCGAGAGGTGGTGAAGCTTTCTTT.

The chain carries TRBV11-2 and TRBJ1-5; D is undetermined. The CDR3 totals 15 residues. V was trimmed by 5 bases and J by 6 bases, leaving 17 bases between them. Germline assignment: CDR1 SGHAT and CDR2 FQNNGV. The CDR3 region is CASSPGGGRVQPQHF. The CDR3 bases are TGTGCCAGCAGCCCAGGAGGAGGGAGGGTTCAGCCCCAGCATTTT. The entire variable domain, with the rest obtained from reference TRBV11-2 and TRBJ1-5, is as follows: EAGVAQSPRYKIIEKRQSVAFWCNPISGHATLYWYQQILGQGPKLLIQFQNNGVVDDSQLPKDRFSAERLKGVDSTLKIQPAKLEDSAVYLCASSPGGGRVQPQHFGDGTRLSIL.

The chain couples TRBV4-3 to TRBJ2-4; no firm D call. CDR3 length: 14 amino acids. The V gene's germline CDR1 is LGHNA and CDR2 YSLEER. The ends were cut back, 1 base at V and 3 bases at J, with 7 bases in the middle. The CDR3 sequence: CASSQGHSKNIQYF. DNA of the CDR3: TGCGCCAGCAGCCAAGGACACAGCAAAAACATTCAGTACTTC.

The chain combines TRBV4-2 with TRBJ1-4; 8 positions agree with TRBD1. Germline lookup yields CDR1 LGHNA and CDR2 YNFKEQ. CDR3 size: 15 residues. V lost 4 bases and J lost 3; bases outside the gene matches: 4. This CDR3 is CASSPGGEANEKLFF. The DNA for the CDR3 is TGTGCCAGCAGCCCAGGGGGCGAGGCTAATGAAAAACTGTTTTTT.